This T cell receptor beta chain stems from a study of T cell responses to AZD1222 COVID-19 vaccine (dated by TCRdb to the early 2020s). General notes on the study: A total of 233 trial participants underwent TCR sequencing, of whom 207 received two doses of AZD1222 and approximately 25 received two doses of the MenACWY control vaccine. Trial participants were enrolled by age into 18-55, 56-69 and 70-plus year subgroups, with approximately 160, 26 and 62 TCR-sequenced participants respectively.

The CDR3 regions of human TCRbeta chains were subjected to immunosequencing. The published analysis was carried out like this. TCRs in the repertoires were compared against a reference library of SARS-CoV-2-specific TCRs that had been generated with the MIRA antigen-specificity platform. Breadth meant the fraction of unique TCRs that were SARS-CoV-2-associated, whereas depth meant the fraction of total T cells that were SARS-CoV-2-associated. Each spike-specific TCR was assigned to its reactive spike region and to a CD4 or CD8 class using the MIRA data. Log10-transformed breadth and depth values were compared by one-way ANOVA with Sidak's multiple comparisons tests. In its TCRdb copy, this immuneACCESS table keeps in-frame sequences only and misses some clones. Where compared with another copy, unresolved V genes explain less than half of these, and the others have no known cause. The V and J calls and the clone size are those of that table, but D and trimming were determined from the DNA. Here the sample has about 150,000 clones; about 89% occur a single time. About 4% of the sample comes from the top ten.

The intended sense of this specimen's time point label: about 28 days (+/-7) after the second vaccine dose. Because spike-specific TCR depth and breadth did not differ between the two schedules, AZD1222 recipients who got a second dose at roughly 4 weeks were pooled with those who got a second dose at roughly 12 weeks. Samples from vaccinated people were obtained from the UK trials COV001 and COV002, which included a single-blind randomized controlled phase 2/3 trial of AZD1222 (ChAdOx1 nCoV-19) in healthy adults. Trial participant PBMC samples were collected at day 0 and day 28 after the second dose for TCRbeta chain sequencing. The germline V gene supplies CDR1 SGHDT and CDR2 YYEEEE. Compared with germline, V lacks 0 bases and J lacks 4 bases; bases without a gene match: 6. From the cysteine through the phenylalanine, the CDR3 covers 15 amino acids. The CDR3 DNA has 45 bases and is translated from base 1.

The research as a whole found: After two AZD1222 doses, spike-specific TCR breadth and depth were significantly higher than at day 0 and than in MenACWY recipients. The whole spike protein was spanned by vaccine-associated CD4 TCRs, and dominant responses were seen in regions 160-218 and 743-854. No day 14 peak-response samples were available, so repertoires were characterized only after the peak T cell response. Conclusions about previously exposed vaccinees are limited, since just five or six AZD1222 recipients were seropositive for SARS-CoV-2 at baseline. Participants were mostly white British, with more females than males. The authors suggested clonal diversity may have been underestimated. In the small 56-69-year group, the increase in depth fell short of significance, most likely because of low power. Epitopes outside the regions mutated in the B.1.351 and B.1.1.7 variants were reportedly recognized by nearly half of the unique spike-specific TCRs.

Notes on this clone: Its antigen specificity is not known. Within one base of it there is no much larger clone, and no base qualities were kept.

This receptor chain uses TRBV5-6 and TRBJ2-7; the junction holds 8 bases that match TRBD2. This sequence originates from an adult who received the AZD1222 COVID-19 vaccine. The specimen was peripheral blood, collected 28 days after the second AZD1222 dose. The base sequence is TGTGCCAGCAGCTTGGTTAGCGGGAAGGAATACGAGCAGTACTTC. Its protein reads: CASSLVSGKEYEQYF.